This T cell receptor beta chain was profiled in a study of a mutant IDH1 vaccine in newly diagnosed glioma. Measured with immunoSEQ multiplex PCR; TCRdb has only the in-frame clones, and not every one. The data contain approximately 84,000 clones, about 81% of them singletons. As concerns this clone: Its antigen is unidentified.

Germline V CDR1 and CDR2: SGHTA, FQGNSA. The CDR3 spans 13 residues. V was shortened by 4 bases and J by 7 bases, with 8 bases between the two germline ends. Stated time point: week 47, end of study. In the vaccine, a single dose held 300 ug of the mutant IDH1 20-mer peptide, along with topical imiquimod. The sample here was PBMCs, taken from a glioma patient whose treatment included an IDH1 peptide vaccine. The clonotype comes from a man aged 40-49 years with glioma. V usage is TRBV7-2 and J usage is TRBJ1-6; D gene ambiguous. CDR3 in DNA: TGTGCCAGCAGCTCCCTACCCAATTCACCCCTCCACTTT. Translation gives CASSSLPNSPLHF.